This T cell receptor beta chain comes out of a study of T cells in Graves' hyperthyroidism and ophthalmopathy. Study background: Peripheral blood sampling occurred at initial diagnosis, before any treatment.

The study, taken as a whole, reports: In simple terms, a model built on 13 V-J features told ophthalmopathy apart from stable hyperthyroidism. Appearing also in blood were most of the thyroid clonotypes expanded above 0.001.

Points on this clonotype: Its specificity is unknown.

Amplified regions were TCR beta CDR3 sequences from RNA transcripts. The TCR CDR3 was amplified in a first-round RT-PCR using the HTBI primer set. TCRdb redid the calling of the multiplex PCR reads with MiXCR, one entry per CDR3 protein. Of about 520,000 distinct CDR3 sequences in the sample, roughly 24% are singletons; the top ten hold 10% to 12%. V shed 4 bases and J shed 7 bases, with 10 bases lying between them. This CDR3 region has 12 residues. Germline CDR1 is MNHNS and CDR2 is SASEGT. Fresh peripheral blood, 7.5 to 10 ml of it, supplied the PBMCs. Sequencing was done on a sample of blood. The TCR originated in a woman in her twenties or thirties with Graves' ophthalmopathy. The chain links TRBV6-1 to TRBJ1-1; no definite D call. The CDR3 DNA sequence: TGTGCCAGCAGTGGTAACTCGGGTGAAGCTTTCTTT. As protein: CASSGNSGEAFF.